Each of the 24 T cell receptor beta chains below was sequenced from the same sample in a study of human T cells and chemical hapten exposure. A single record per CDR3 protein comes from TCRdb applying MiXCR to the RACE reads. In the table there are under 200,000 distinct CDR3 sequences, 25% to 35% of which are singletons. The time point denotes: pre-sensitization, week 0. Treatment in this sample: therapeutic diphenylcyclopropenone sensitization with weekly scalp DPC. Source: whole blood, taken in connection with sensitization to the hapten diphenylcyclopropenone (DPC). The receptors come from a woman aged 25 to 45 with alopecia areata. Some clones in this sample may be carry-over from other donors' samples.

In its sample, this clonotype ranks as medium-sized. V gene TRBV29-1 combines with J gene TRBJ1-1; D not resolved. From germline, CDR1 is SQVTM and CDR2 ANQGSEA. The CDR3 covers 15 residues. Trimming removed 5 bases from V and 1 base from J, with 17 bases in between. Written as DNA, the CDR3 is TGCAGCGTTTCGTTTGCTGGGCTGCAGAACACTGAAGCTTTCTTT. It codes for CSVSFAGLQNTEAFF. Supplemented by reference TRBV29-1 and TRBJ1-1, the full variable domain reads SAVISQKPSRDICQRGTSLTIQCQVDSQVTMMFWYRQQPGQSLTLIATANQGSEATYESGFVIDKFPISRPNLTFSTLTVSNMSPEDSSIYLCSVSFAGLQNTEAFFGQGTRLTVV.

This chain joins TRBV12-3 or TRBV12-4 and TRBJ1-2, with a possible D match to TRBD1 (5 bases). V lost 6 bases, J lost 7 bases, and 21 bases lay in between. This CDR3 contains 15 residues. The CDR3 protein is CASSESNRGVGGYTF. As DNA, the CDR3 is TGTGCCAGCAGCGAATCGAATAGGGGCGTAGGTGGCTACACCTTC.

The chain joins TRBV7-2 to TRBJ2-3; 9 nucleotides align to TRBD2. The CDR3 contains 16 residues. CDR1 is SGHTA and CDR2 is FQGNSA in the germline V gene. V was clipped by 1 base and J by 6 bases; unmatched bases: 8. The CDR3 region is CASSLGPSGTGDTQYF. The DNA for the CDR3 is TGTGCCAGCAGCTTAGGGCCTAGCGGGACGGGGGATACGCAGTATTTT.

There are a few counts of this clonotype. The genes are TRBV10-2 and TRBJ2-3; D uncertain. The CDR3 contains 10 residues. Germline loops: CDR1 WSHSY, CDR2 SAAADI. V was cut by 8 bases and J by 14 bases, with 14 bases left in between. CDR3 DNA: TGCGCCAGCGGAGACCAGCGACGGTATTTT. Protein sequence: CASGDQRRYF.

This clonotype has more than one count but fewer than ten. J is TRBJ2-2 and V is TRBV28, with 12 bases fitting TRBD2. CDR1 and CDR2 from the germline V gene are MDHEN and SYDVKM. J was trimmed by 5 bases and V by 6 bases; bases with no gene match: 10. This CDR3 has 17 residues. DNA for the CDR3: TGTGCCAGCAGCCTAGCCCGGACTAGCGGGACAACCGGGGAGCTGTTTTTT. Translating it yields CASSLARTSGTTGELFF.

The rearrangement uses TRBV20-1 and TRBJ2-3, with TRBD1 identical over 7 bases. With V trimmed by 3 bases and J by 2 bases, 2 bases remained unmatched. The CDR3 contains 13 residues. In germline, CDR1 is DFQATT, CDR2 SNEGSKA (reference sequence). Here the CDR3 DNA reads TGCAGTGCTAGGACAGGGTTCACAGATACGCAGTATTTT. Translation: CSARTGFTDTQYF.

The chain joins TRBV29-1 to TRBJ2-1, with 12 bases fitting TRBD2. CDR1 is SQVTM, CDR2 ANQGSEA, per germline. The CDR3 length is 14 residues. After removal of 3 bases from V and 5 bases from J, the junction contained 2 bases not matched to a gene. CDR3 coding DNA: TGCAGCGTTGACAGGACTAGCGGGAACAATGAGCAGTTCTTC. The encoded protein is CSVDRTSGNNEQFF.

CDR3 residues: CASTSGGFF. The CDR3, as DNA: TGTGCCAGCACTAGCGGGGGATTCTTC. The chain is built from TRBV7-3 and TRBJ2-1, with 10 bases lining up with TRBD2. The CDR3 covers 9 residues. J lost 16 bases, V lost 7 bases, and 1 base had no gene match. Germline V CDR1 and CDR2: SGHTA, FQGTGA.

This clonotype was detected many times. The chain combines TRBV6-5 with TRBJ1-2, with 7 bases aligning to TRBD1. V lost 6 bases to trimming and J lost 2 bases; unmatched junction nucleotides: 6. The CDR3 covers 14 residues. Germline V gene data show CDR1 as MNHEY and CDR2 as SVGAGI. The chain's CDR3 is CASSVTGKNYGYTF. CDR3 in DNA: TGTGCCAGCAGCGTGACAGGGAAAAACTATGGCTACACCTTC.

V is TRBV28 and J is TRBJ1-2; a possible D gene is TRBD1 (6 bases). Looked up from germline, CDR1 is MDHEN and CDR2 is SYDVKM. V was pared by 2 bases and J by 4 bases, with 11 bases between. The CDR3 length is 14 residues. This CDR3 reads CASSLGQGSYGYTF. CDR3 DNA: TGTGCCAGCAGTTTAGGCCAGGGGTCCTATGGCTACACCTTC.

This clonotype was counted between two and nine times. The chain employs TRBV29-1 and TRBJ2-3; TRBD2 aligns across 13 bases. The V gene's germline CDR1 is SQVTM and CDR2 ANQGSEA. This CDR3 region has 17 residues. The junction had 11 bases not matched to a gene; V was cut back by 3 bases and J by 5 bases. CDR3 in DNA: TGCAGCGTTGACAGCTCCGGGACTAGCGGGGTGGGAGATACGCAGTATTTT. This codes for CSVDSSGTSGVGDTQYF.

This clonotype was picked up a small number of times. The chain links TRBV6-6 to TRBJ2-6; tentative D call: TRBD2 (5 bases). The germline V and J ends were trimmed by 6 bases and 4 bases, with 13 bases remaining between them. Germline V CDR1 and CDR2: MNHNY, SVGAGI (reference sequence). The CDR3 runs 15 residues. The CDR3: CASRPSGLGANVLTF. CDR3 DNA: TGTGCCAGCAGACCCAGTGGACTGGGGGCCAACGTCCTGACTTTC.

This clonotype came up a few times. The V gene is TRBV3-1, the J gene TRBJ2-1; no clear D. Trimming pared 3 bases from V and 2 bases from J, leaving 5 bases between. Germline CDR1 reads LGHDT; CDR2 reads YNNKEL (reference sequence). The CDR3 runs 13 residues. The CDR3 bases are TGTGCCAGCAGCCAGGGAACCTACAATGAGCAGTTCTTC. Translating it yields CASSQGTYNEQFF.

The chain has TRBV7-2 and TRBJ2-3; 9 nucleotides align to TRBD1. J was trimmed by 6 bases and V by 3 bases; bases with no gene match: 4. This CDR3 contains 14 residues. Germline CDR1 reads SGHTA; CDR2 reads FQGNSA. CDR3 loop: CASSFGTGFDTQYF. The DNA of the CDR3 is TGTGCCAGCAGCTTTGGGACAGGGTTTGATACGCAGTATTTT.

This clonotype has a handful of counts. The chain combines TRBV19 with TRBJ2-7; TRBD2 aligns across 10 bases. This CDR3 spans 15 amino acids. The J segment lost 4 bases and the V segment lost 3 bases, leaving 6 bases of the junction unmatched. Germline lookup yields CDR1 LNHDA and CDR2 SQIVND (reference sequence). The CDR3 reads CASSIVASGGYEQYF. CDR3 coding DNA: TGTGCCAGTAGTATTGTGGCTAGCGGGGGTTACGAGCAGTACTTC.

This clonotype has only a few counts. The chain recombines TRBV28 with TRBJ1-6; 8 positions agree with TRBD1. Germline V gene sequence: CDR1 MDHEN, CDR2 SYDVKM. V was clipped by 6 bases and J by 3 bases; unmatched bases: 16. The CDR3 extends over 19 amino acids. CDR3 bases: TGTGCCAGCAGCCAGATTTTTGGACAGGGATTTATCTATAATTCACCCCTCCACTTT. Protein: CASSQIFGQGFIYNSPLHF.

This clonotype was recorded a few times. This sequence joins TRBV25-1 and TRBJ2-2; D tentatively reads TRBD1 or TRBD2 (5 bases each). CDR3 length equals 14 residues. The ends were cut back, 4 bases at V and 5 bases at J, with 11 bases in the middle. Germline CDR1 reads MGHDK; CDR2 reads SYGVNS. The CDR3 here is CASSALRETGELFF. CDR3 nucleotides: TGTGCCAGCAGTGCCCTCAGGGAGACCGGGGAGCTGTTTTTT.

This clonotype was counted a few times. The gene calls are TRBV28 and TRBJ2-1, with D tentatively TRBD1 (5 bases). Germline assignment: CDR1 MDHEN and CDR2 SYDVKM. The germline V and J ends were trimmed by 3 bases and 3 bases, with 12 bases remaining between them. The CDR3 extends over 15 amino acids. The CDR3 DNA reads TGTGCCAGCAGTTTGGGTGGGGCGCGCTACAATGAGCAGTTCTTC. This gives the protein CASSLGGARYNEQFF.

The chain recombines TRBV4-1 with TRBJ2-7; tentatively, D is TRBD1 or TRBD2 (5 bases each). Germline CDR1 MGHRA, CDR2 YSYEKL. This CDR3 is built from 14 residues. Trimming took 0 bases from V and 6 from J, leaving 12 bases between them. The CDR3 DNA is TGCGCCAGCAGCCAAGACCCCGGGACCGTCGAGCAGTACTTC. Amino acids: CASSQDPGTVEQYF.

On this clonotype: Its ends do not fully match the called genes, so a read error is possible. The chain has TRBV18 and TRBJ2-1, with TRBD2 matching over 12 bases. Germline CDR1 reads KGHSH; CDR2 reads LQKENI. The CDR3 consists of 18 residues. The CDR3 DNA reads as TGTGTCAGCTCACCAAGGGGACTAGCGGGTAGCTCCTACAATGAGCAGTTCTTC. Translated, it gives CVSSPRGLAGSSYNEQFF.

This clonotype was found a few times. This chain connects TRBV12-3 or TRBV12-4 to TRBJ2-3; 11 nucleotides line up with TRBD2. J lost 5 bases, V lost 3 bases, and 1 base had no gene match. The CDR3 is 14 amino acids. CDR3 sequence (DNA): TGTGCCAGCAGTTTCGGACTAGCGGGAGATACGCAGTATTTT. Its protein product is CASSFGLAGDTQYF.

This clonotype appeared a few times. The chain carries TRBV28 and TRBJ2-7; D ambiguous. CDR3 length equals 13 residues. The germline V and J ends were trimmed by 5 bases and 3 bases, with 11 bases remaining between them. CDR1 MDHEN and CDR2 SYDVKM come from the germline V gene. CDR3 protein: CASSPTLGYEQYF. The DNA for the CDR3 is TGTGCCAGCAGTCCGACTCTGGGCTACGAGCAGTACTTC. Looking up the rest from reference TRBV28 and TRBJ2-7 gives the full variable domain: DVKVTQSSRYLVKRTGEKVFLECVQDMDHENMFWYRQDPGLGLRLIYFSYDVKMKEKGDIPEGYSVSREKKERFSLILESASTNQTSMYLCASSPTLGYEQYFGPGTRLTVT.

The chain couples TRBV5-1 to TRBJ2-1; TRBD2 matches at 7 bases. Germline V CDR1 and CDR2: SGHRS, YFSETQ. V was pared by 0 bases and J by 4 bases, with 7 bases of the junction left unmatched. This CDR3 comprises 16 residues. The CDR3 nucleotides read TGCGCCAGCAGCTTGGTGCTGGGGGGGGGGTACAATGAGCAGTTCTTC. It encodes CASSLVLGGGYNEQFF.

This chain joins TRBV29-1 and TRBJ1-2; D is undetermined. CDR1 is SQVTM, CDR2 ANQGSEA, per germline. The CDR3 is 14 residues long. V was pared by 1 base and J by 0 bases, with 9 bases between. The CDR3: CSVEVQASNYGYTF. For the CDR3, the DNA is TGCAGCGTTGAAGTCCAGGCCTCTAACTATGGCTACACCTTC.